This TCR beta chain was captured in a study of human thymus T cells. Data came from immunoSEQ multiplex PCR; TCRdb stores just in-frame clones and leaves some out. The profile covers some 40,000 clones, with 94% appearing a single time and 0.095% to 0.15% taken by the ten largest. The CDR3 is 16 amino acids. Samples came from healthy Finnish infants during open corrective cardiac surgery. The specimen sequenced was blood. The chain joins TRBV21-1 to TRBJ2-7; the table's D call, TRBD2, has no DNA check behind it. TRBV21-1 is termed a pseudogene. This clonotype originated in a boy younger than two with a congenital heart defect but otherwise immunologically healthy. The CDR3 DNA reads TGTGCCAGCAGCAATGGGACTTCCAATACCCTCTACGAGCAGTACTTC. It codes for CASSNGTSNTLYEQYF.